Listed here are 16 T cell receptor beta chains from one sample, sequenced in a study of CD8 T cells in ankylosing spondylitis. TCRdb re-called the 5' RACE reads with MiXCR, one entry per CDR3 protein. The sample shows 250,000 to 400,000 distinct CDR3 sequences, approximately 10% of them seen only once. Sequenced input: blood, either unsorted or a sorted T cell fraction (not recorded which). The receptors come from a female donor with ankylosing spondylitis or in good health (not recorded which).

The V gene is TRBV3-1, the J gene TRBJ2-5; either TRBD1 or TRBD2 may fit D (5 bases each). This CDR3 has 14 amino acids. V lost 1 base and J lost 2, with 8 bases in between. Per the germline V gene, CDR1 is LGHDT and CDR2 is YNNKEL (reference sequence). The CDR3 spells CASSQAGPQETQYF. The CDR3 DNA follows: TGTGCCAGCAGCCAAGCGGGACCTCAAGAGACCCAGTACTTC.

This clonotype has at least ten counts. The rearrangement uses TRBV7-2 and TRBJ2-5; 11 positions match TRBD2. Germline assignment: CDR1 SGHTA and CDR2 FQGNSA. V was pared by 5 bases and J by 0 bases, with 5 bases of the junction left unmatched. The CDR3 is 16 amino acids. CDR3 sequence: CASSPRLAGNQETQYF. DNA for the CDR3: TGTGCCAGCAGCCCCCGACTAGCGGGAAACCAAGAGACCCAGTACTTC.

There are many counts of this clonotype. CDR3 in DNA: TGTGCCAGCAGCGTTGGCCAAGGGGAGTATGGCTACACCTTC. Protein: CASSVGQGEYGYTF. The chain has TRBV9 and TRBJ1-2, with a tentative D call TRBD1 (5 bases). Germline V gives CDR1 SGDLS, CDR2 YYNGEE. This CDR3 is 14 amino acids long. V lost 2 bases, J lost 5 bases, and 13 bases lay in between.

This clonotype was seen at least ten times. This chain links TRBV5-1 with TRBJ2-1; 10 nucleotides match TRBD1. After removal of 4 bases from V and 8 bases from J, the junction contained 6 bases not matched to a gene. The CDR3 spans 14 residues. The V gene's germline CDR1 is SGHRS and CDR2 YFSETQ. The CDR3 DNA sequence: TGCGCCAGCAGCGTCCGGGACAGGGGACATGAGCAGTTCTTC. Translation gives CASSVRDRGHEQFF.

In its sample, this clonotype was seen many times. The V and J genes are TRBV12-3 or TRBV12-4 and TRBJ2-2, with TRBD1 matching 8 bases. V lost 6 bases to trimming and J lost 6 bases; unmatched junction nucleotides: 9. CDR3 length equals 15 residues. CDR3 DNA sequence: TGTGCCAGCAGCCGAGGACAGGGATTGGCCGGGGAGCTGTTTTTT. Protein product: CASSRGQGLAGELFF.

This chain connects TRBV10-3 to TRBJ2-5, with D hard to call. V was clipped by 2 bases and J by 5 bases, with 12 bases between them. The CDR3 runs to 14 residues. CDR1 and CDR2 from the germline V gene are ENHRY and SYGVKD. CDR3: CAISEGSPAETQYF. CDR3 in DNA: TGTGCCATCAGTGAGGGTAGCCCCGCCGAGACCCAGTACTTC.

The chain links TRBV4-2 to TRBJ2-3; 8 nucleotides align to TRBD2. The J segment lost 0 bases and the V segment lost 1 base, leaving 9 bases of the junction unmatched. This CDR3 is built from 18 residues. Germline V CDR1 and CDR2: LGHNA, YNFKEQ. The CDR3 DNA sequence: TGTGCCAGCAGCCAAGTGATCGGCGGGGGGCTTAGCACAGATACGCAGTATTTT. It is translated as CASSQVIGGGLSTDTQYF.

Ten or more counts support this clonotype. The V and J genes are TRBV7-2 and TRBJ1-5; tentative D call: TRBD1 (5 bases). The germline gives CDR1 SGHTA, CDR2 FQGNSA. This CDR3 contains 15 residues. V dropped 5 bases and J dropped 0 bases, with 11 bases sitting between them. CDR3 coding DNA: TGTGCCAGCAGCCCCGGGACTTATAGCAATCAGCCCCAGCATTTT. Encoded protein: CASSPGTYSNQPQHF.

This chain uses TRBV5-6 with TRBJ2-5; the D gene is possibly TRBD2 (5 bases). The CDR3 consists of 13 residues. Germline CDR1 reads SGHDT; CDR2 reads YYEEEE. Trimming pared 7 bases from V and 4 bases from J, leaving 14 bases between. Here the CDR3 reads CASGRRGVETQYF. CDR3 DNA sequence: TGTGCCAGCGGGAGAAGAGGAGTAGAGACCCAGTACTTC. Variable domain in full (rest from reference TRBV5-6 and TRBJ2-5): DAGVTQSPTHLIKTRGQQVTLRCSPKSGHDTVSWYQQALGQGPQFIFQYYEEEERQRGNFPDRFSGHQFPNYSSELNVNALLLGDSALYLCASGRRGVETQYFGPGTRLLVL.

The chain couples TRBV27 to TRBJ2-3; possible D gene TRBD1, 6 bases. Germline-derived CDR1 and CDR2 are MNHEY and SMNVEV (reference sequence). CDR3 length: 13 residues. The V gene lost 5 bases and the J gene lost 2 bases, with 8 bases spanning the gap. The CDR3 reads CASSGQITDTQYF. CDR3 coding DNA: TGTGCCAGCAGTGGACAGATCACAGATACGCAGTATTTT.

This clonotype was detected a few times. CDR3 amino acids: CASSLLAGDTGELFF. Here the CDR3 DNA reads TGTGCCAGCAGTTTACTAGCGGGAGACACCGGGGAGCTGTTTTTT. This chain uses TRBV12-3 or TRBV12-4 with TRBJ2-2; TRBD2 aligns across 10 bases. V gave up 2 bases and J gave up 3 bases; unmatched junction bases: 0. The CDR3 is 15 amino acids.

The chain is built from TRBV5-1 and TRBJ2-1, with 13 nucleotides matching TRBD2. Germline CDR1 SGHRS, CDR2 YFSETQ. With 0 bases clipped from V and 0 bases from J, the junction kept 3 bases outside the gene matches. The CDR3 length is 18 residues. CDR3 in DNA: TGCGCCAGCAGCTTGGCCAGGACTAGCGGGAGCTCCTACAATGAGCAGTTCTTC. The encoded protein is CASSLARTSGSSYNEQFF.

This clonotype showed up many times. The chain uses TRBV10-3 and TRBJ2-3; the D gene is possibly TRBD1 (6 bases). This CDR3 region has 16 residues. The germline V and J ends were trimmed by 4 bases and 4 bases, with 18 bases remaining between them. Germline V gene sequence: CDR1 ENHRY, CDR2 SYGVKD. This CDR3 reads CAISGDDRSGADTQYF. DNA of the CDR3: TGTGCCATCAGTGGAGACGACAGGTCTGGCGCAGATACGCAGTATTTT.

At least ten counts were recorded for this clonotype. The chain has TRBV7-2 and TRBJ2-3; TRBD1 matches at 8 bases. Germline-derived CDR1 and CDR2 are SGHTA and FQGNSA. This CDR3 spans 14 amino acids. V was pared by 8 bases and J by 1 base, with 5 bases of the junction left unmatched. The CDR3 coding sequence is TGTGCCAGCGAAACAGGGGGTCGCACAGATACGCAGTATTTT. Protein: CASETGGRTDTQYF.

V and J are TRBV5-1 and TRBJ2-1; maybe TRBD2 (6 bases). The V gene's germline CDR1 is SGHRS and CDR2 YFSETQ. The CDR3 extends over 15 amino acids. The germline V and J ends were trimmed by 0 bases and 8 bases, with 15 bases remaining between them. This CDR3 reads CASSLVGTARDEQFF. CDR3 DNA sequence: TGCGCCAGCAGCTTGGTCGGGACTGCTCGGGATGAGCAGTTCTTC.

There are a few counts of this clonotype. The CDR3 DNA reads as TGTGCCAGCAGCCTACAGGCTGCTGGCTACACCTTC. This gives the protein CASSLQAAGYTF. This chain uses TRBV7-9 with TRBJ1-2; D may be TRBD1 (5 bases). The germline V gene encodes CDR1 SEHNR and CDR2 FQNEAQ (reference sequence). Trimming pared 5 bases from V and 7 bases from J, leaving 11 bases between. The CDR3 length is 12 residues.